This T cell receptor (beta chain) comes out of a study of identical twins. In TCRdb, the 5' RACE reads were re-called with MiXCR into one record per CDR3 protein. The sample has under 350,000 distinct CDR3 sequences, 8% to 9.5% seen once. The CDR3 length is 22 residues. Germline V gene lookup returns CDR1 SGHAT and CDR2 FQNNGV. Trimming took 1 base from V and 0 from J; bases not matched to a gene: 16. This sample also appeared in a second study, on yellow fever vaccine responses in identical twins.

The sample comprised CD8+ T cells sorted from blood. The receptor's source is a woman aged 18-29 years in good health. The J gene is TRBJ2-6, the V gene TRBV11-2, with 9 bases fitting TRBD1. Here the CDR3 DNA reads TGTGCCAGCAGCTTAGGTCCCAGGACAGGGGACCCAAGTCACTCTGGGGCCAACGTCCTGACTTTC. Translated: CASSLGPRTGDPSHSGANVLTF.